This T cell receptor beta chain was documented in a study of T cells after yellow fever vaccination. The V gene's germline CDR1 is SGHNT and CDR2 YYREEE (reference sequence). This CDR3 comprises 14 residues. V was clipped by 4 bases and J by 2 bases; unmatched bases: 4. About this clonotype: Antigen: not known.

Study outcomes and limitations: Booster samples showed a return of most primary-vaccination clones (almost 97% CD4, about 85% CD8). Any FACS-sorted repertoire could hold abundant clonotypes that contaminate it from the bulk population.

UMIs and a universal primer site were added when TCR cDNA was made by 5'RACE template switching. TCRdb re-analysed the 5' RACE reads in MiXCR, keeping a single row per CDR3 protein. There are 55,000 to 70,000 distinct CDR3 sequences in the sample; 6.5% occur only once, and about 40% lies in the top ten. This TCR was recovered from a man aged 18 to 29 who received the YFV17D yellow fever vaccine. The chain links TRBV5-4 to TRBJ2-7; 9 bases align to TRBD1. The sample in question was CD8+ T cells sorted from PBMCs, obtained more than 40 days after the first yellow fever vaccination. Written as DNA, the CDR3 is TGTGCCAGCAGCCGGGGACAGGGTCCCTACGAGCAGTACTTC. This translates into CASSRGQGPYEQYF.